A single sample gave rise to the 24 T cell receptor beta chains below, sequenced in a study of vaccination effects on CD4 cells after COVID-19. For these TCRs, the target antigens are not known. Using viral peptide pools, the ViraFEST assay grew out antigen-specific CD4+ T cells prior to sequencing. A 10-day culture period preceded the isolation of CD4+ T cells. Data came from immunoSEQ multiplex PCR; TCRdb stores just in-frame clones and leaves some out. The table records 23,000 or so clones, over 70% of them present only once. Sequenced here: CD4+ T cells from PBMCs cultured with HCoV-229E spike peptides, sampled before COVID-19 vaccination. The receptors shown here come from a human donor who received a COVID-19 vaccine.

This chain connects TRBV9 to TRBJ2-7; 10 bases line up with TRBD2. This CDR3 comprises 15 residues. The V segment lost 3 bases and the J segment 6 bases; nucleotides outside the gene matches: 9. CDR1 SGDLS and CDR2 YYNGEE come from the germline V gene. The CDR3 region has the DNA TGTGCCAGCAGCGCCGTAGCGGGAGGCGGTCTCGAGCAGTACTTC. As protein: CASSAVAGGGLEQYF.

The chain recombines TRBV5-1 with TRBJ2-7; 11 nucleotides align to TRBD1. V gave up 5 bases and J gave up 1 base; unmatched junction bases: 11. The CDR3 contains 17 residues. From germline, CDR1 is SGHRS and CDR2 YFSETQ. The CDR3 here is CASSLPGTGGWSYEQYF. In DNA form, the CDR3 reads TGCGCCAGCAGTTTGCCGGGGACAGGGGGTTGGTCCTACGAGCAGTACTTC.

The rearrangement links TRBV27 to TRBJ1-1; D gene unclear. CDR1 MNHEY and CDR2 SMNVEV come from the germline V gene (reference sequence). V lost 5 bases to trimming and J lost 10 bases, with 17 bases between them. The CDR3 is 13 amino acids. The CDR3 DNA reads TGTGCCAGCAGTCCCGAATACCCAGGTGGAGCTTTCTTT. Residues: CASSPEYPGGAFF.

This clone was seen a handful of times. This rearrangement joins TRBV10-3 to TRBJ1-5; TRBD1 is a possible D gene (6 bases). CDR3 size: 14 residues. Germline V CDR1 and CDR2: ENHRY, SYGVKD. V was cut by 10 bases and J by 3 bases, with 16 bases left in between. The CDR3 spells CATRTDLDNQPQHF. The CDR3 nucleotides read TGTGCCACCCGGACAGATTTAGACAATCAGCCCCAGCATTTT.

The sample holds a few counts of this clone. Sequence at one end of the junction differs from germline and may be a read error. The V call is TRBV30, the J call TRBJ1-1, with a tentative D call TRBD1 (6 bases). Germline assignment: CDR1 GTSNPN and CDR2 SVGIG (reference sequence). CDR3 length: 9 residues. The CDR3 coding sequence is TGTGCCTGGAGTCCCCCAGGGGAATTT. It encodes CAWSPPGEF.

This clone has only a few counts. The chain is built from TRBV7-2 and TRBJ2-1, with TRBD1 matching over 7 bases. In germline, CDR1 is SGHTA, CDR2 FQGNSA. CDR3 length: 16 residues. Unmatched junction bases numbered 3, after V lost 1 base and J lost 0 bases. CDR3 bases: TGTGCCAGCAGCTTAGGAGGGGGCATCTCCTACAATGAGCAGTTCTTC. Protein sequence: CASSLGGGISYNEQFF.

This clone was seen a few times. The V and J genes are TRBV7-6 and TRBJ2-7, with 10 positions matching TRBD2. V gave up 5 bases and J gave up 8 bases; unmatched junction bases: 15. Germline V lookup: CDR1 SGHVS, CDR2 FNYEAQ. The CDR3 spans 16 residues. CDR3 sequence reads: CASSSGGSGRNFQQYF. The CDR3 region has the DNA TGTGCCAGCAGCAGCGGGGGTAGCGGGAGGAACTTCCAGCAGTACTTC.

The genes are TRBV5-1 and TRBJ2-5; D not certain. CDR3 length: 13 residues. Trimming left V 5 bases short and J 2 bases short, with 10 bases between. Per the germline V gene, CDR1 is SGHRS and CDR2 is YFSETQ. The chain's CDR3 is CASSLQVQETQYF. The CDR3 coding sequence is TGCGCCAGCAGTCTCCAGGTACAAGAGACCCAGTACTTC.

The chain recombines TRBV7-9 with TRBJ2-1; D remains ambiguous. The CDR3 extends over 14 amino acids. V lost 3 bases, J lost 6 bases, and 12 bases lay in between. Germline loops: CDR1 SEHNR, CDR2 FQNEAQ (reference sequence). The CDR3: CASSFLVGGNEQFF. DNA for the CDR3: TGTGCCAGCAGCTTCCTAGTTGGTGGCAATGAGCAGTTCTTC.

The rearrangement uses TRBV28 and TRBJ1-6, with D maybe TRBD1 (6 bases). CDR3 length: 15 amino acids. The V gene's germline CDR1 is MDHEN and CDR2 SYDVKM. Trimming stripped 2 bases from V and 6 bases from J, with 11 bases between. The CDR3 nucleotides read TGTGCCAGCAGTTTAAATAGGGGGGGTAATTCACCCCTCCACTTT. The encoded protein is CASSLNRGGNSPLHF.

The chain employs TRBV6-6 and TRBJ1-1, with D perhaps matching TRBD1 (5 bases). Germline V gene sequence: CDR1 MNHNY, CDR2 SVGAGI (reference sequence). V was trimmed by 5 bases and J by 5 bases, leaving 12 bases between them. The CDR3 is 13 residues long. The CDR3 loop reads CASSNYGGTEAFF. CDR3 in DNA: TGTGCCAGCAGTAATTATGGGGGAACTGAAGCTTTCTTT.

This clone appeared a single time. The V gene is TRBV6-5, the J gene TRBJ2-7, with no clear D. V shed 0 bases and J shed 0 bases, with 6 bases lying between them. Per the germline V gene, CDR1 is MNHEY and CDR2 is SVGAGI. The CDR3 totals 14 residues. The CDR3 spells CASSYSPVSYEQYF. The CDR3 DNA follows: TGTGCCAGCAGTTACTCTCCAGTCTCCTACGAGCAGTACTTC.

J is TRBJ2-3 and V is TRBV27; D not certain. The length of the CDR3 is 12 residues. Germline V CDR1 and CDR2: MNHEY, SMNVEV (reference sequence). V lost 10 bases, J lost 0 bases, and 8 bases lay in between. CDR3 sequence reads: CATRRSTDTQYF. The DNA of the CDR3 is TGTGCCACCCGACGGAGCACAGATACGCAGTATTTT.

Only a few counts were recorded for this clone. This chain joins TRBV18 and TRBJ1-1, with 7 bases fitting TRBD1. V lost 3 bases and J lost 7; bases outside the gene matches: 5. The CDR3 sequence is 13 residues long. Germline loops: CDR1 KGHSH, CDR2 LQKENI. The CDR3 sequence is CASSPRGLDEAFF. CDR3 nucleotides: TGTGCCAGCTCACCTAGGGGGCTAGATGAAGCTTTCTTT.

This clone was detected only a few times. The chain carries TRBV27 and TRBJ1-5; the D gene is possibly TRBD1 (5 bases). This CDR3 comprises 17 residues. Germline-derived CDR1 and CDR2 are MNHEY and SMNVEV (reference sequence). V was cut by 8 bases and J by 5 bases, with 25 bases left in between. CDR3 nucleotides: TGTGCCAGCCGTCCCTGGAGCCTCCAAGACAGATATCAGCCCCAGCATTTT. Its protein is CASRPWSLQDRYQPQHF.

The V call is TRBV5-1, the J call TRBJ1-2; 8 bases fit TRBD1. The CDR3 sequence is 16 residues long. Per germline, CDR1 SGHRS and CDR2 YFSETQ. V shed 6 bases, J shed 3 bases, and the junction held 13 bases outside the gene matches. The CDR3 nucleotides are TGCGCCAGCACCCGTAGAACAGGGGGAGGTCACTATGGCTACACCTTC. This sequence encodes CASTRRTGGGHYGYTF.

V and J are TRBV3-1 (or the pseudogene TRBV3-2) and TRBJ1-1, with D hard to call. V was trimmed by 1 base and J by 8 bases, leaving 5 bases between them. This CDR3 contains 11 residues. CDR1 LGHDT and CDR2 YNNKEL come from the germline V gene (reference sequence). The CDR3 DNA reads TGTGCCAGCAGCCAAGGACTAGAAGCTTTCTTT. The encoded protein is CASSQGLEAFF.

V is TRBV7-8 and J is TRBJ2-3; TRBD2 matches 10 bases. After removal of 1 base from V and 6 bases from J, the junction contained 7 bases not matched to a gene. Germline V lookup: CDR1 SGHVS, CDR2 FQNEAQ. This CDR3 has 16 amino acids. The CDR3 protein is CASSLVSGGSGDTQYF. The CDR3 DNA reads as TGTGCCAGCAGCTTAGTTAGCGGGGGGTCGGGTGATACGCAGTATTTT.

The CDR3 DNA reads TGTGCCAGCCAGAGACAGGATATACCTCAGCCCCAGCATTTT. Translating it yields CASQRQDIPQPQHF. The V and J genes are TRBV19 and TRBJ1-5; D possibly corresponds to TRBD1 (6 bases). The CDR3 spans 14 residues. V was trimmed by 9 bases and J by 6 bases, leaving 18 bases between them. Germline V CDR1 and CDR2: LNHDA, SQIVND (reference sequence).

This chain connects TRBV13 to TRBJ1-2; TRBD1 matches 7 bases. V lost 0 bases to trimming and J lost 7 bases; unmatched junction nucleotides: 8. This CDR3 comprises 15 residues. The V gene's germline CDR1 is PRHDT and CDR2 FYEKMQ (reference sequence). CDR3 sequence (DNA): TGTGCCAGCAGCTTAGGAGCGACAGGGATAAGTGGCTACACCTTC. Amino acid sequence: CASSLGATGISGYTF.

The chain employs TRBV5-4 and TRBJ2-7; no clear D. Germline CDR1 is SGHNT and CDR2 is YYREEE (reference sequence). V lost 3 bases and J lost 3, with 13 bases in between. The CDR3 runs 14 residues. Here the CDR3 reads CASSWRPRSYEQYF. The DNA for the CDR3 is TGTGCCAGCAGCTGGCGCCCCCGAAGCTACGAGCAGTACTTC.

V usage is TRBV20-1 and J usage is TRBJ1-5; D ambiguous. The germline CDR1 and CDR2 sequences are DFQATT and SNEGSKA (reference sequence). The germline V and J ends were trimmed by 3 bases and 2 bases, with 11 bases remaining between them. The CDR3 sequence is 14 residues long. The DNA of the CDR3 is TGCAGTGCTAGTGCACCTAGGGGCAATCAGCCCCAGCATTTT. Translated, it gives CSASAPRGNQPQHF.

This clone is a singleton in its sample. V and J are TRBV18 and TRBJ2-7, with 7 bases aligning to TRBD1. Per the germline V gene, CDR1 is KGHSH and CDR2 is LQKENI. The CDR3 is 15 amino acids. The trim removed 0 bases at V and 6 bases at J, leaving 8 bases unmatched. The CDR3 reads CASSPPSRGSAEQYF. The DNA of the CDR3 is TGTGCCAGCTCACCACCATCCAGGGGGTCGGCCGAGCAGTACTTC.

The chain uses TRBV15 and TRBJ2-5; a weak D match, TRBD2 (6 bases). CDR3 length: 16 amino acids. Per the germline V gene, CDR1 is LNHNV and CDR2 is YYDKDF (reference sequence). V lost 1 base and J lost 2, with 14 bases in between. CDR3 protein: CATSRGPDGGQETQYF. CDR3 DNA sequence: TGTGCCACCAGCAGAGGACCGGACGGGGGTCAAGAGACCCAGTACTTC.